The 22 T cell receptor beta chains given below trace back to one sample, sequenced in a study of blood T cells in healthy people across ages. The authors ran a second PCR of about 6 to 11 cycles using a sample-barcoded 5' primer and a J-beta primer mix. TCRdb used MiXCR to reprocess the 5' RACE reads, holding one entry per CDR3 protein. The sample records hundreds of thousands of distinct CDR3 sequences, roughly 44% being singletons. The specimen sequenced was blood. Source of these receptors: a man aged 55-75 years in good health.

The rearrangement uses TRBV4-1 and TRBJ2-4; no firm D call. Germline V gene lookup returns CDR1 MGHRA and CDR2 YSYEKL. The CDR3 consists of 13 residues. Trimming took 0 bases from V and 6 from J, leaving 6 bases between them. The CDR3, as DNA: TGCGCCAGCAGCCAAGATCAGGCAAACATTCAGTACTTC. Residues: CASSQDQANIQYF.

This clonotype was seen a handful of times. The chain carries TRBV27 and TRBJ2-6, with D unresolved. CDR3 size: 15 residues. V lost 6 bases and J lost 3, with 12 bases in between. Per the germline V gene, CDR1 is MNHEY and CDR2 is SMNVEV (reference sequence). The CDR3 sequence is CASSYGSIGANVLTF. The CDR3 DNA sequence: TGTGCCAGCAGCTACGGGTCGATTGGGGCCAACGTCCTGACTTTC.

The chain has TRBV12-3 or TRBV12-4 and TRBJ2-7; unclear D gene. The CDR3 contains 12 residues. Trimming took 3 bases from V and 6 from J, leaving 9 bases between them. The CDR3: CASSFREGEQYF. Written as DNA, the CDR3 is TGTGCCAGCAGTTTCCGAGAAGGCGAGCAGTACTTC.

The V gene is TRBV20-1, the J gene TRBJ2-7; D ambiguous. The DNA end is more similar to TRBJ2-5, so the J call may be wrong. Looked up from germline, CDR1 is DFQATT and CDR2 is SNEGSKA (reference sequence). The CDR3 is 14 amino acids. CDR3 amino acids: CSATYAPAQETQYF. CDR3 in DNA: TGCAGTGCTACTTACGCGCCAGCCCAAGAGACCCAGTACTTC.

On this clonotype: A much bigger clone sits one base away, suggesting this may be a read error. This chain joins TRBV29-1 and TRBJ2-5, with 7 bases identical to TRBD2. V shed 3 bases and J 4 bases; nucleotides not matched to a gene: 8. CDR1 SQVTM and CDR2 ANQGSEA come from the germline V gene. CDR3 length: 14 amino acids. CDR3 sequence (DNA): TGCAGCGTTGATTCAGGTGGGGGGGGAGAGACCCAGTACTTC. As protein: CSVDSGGGGETQYF.

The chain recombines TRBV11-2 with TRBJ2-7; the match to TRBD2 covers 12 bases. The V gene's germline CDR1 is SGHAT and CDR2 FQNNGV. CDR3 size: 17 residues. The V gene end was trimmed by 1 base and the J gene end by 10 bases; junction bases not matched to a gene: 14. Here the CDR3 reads CASSLVLAGGAREAQYF. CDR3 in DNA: TGTGCCAGCAGCTTAGTCCTAGCGGGGGGGGCCCGAGAGGCCCAGTACTTC.

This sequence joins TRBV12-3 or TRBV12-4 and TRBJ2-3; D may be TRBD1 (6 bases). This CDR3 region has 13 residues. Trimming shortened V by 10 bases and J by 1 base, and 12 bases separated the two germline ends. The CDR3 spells CATSGQRTDTQYF. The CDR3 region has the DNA TGTGCCACCTCAGGACAGCGCACAGATACGCAGTATTTT.

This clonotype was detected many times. The CDR3 DNA sequence: TGCGCCAGCAGCCAAGATCCCGGGGTGTGGGGCTACACCTTC. This gives the protein CASSQDPGVWGYTF. This rearrangement joins TRBV4-3 to TRBJ1-2; no reliable D call. Trimming left V 0 bases short and J 8 bases short, with 13 bases between. The germline V gene encodes CDR1 LGHNA and CDR2 YSLEER. This CDR3 spans 14 amino acids.

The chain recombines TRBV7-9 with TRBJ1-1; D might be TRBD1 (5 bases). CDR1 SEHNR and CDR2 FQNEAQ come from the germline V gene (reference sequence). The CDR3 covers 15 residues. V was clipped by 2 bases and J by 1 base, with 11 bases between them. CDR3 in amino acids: CASSLSQGKNTEAFF. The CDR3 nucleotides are TGTGCCAGCAGCTTATCGCAGGGTAAGAACACTGAAGCTTTCTTT.

CDR3 sequence: CSATAGTVYGYTF. DNA of the CDR3: TGCAGTGCTACGGCCGGGACAGTCTATGGCTACACCTTC. The chain joins TRBV20-1 to TRBJ1-2; TRBD1 matches at 7 bases. The germline CDR1 and CDR2 sequences are DFQATT and SNEGSKA (reference sequence). The V and J ends lost 4 bases and 4 bases, in that order; junction bases with no gene match: 6. This CDR3 spans 13 amino acids.

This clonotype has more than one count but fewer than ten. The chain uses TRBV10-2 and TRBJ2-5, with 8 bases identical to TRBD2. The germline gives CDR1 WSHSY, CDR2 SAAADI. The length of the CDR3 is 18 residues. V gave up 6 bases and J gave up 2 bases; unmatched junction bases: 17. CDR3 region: CASRDGGAGVFYQETQYF. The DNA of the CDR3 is TGCGCCAGCAGGGACGGGGGGGCCGGAGTGTTTTATCAAGAGACCCAGTACTTC.

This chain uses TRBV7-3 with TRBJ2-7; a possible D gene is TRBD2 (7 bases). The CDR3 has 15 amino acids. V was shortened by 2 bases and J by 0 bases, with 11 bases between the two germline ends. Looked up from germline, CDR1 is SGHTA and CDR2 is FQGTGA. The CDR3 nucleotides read TGTGCCAGCAGCTTAGGTGGGGGGGCCTCCTACGAGCAGTACTTC. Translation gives CASSLGGGASYEQYF.

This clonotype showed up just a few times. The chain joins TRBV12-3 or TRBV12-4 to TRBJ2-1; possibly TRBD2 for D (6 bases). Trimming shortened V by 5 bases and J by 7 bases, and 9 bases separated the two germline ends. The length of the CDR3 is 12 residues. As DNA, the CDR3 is TGTGCCAGCAGTCGGACTACGAATGAGCAGTTCTTC. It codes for CASSRTTNEQFF.

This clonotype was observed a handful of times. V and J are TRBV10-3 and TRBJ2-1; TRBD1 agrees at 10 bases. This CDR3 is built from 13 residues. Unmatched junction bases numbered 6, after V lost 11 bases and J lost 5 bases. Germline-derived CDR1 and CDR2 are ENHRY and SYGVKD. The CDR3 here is CAVSGTGDNEQFF. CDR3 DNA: TGTGCCGTATCCGGGACAGGGGACAATGAGCAGTTCTTC.

CDR3 DNA: TGTGCCAGTAAACGGGGGGTCAGGGATCCCTACAATGAGCAGTTCTTC. Its translation is CASKRGVRDPYNEQFF. The V gene is TRBV7-6, the J gene TRBJ2-1, with 7 bases fitting TRBD2. Trimming removed 9 bases from V and 2 bases from J; junction bases left unmatched: 13. The CDR3 runs to 16 residues. Germline V gene sequence: CDR1 SGHVS, CDR2 FNYEAQ.

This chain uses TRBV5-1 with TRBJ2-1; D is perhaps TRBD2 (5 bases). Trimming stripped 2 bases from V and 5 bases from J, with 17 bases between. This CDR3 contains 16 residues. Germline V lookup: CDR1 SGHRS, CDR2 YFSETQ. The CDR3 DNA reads TGCGCCAGCAGCTTAAATCAGCGGCTTATTGACAATGAGCAGTTCTTC. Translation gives CASSLNQRLIDNEQFF.

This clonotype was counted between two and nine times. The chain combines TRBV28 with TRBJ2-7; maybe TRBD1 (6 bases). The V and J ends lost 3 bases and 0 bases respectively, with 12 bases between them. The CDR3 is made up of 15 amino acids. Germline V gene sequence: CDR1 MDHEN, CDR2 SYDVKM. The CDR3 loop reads CASSFGRGYSYEQYF. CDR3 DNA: TGTGCCAGCAGTTTTGGCAGGGGTTACTCCTACGAGCAGTACTTC.

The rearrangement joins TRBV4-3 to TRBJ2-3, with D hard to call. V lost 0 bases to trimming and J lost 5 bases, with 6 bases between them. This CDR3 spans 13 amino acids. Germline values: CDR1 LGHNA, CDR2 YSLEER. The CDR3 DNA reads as TGCGCCAGCAGCCAAGAAATGGGAGATACGCAGTATTTT. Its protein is CASSQEMGDTQYF.

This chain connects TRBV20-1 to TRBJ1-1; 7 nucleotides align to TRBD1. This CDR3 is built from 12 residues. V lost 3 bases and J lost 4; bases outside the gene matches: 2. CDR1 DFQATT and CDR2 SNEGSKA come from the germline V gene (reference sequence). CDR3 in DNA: TGCAGTGCTAGCCGACAGGGCACTGAAGCTTTCTTT. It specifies CSASRQGTEAFF.

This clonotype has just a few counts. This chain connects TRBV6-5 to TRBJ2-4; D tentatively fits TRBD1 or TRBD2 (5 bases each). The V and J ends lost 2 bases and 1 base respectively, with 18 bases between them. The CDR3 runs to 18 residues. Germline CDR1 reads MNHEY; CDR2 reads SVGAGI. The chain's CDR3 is CASSYGAERGAAKNIQYF. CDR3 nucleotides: TGTGCCAGCAGTTACGGGGCAGAGAGGGGAGCCGCCAAAAACATTCAGTACTTC.

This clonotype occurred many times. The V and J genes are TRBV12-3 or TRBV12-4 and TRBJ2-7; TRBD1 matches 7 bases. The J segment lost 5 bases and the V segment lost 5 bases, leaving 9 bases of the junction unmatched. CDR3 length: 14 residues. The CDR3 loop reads CASSPSGQWNEQYF. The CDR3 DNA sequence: TGTGCCAGCAGTCCGTCGGGACAGTGGAACGAGCAGTACTTC.

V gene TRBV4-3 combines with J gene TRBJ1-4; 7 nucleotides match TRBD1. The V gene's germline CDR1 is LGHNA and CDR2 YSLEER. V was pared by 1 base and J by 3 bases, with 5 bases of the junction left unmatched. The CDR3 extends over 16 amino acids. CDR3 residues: CASSQGQGVSNEKLFF. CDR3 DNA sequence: TGCGCCAGCAGCCAAGGACAGGGTGTCTCTAATGAAAAACTGTTTTTT.